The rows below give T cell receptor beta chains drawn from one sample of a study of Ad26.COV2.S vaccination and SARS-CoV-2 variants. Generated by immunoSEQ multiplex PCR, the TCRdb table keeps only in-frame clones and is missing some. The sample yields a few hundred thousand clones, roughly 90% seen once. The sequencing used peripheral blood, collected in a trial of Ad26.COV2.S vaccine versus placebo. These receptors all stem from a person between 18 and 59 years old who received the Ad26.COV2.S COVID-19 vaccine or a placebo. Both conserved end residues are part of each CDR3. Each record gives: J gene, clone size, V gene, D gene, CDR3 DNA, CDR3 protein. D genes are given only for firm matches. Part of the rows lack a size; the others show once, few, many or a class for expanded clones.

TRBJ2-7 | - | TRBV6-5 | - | TGTGCCAGCAGCACCGAAGGGACCCTATCCTACGAGCAGTACTTC | CASSTEGTLSYEQYF
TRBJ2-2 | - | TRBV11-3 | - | TGTGCCAGCAGCGTTGTCAGTGGCGAGCTGTTTTTT | CASSVVSGELFF
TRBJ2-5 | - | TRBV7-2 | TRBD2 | TGTGCCAGCAGCTTAGAAGCTAGCGGGGGGCGGGAGACCCAGTACTTC | CASSLEASGGRETQYF
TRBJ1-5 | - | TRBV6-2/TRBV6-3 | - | TGTGCCAGCAGTTTTCTCCGTCCGGGCTACCGCGGGAATCAGCCCCAGCATTTT | CASSFLRPGYRGNQPQHF
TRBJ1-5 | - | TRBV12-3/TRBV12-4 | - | TGTGCCAGCAGTCCAGACGGGATTGGGCCCCAGCATTTT | CASSPDGIGPQHF
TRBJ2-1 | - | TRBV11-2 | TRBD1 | TGTGCCAGCAGCCAATTACAGGGGGGCGGCAATGAGCAGTTCTTC | CASSQLQGGGNEQFF
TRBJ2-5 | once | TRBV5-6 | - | TGTGCCAGCACCCTAGGGGCAGAAGAGACCCAGTACTTC | CASTLGAEETQYF
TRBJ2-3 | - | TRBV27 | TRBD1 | TGTGCCAGCAGTCGTCTGGACAGGGGTCGGCCAGATACGCAGTATTTT | CASSRLDRGRPDTQYF
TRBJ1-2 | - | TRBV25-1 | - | TGTGCCAGCAGTGAATATAGCTATGGCTACACCTTC | CASSEYSYGYTF
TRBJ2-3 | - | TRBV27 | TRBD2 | TGTGCCAGCAGTCCCCTCGGAGCGGGGGCCGCAGATACGCAGTATTTT | CASSPLGAGAADTQYF
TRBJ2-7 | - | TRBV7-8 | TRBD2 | TGTGCCAGCAGCTTAGCACTCGGCGCGGGGGCCTACGAGCAGTACTTC | CASSLALGAGAYEQYF
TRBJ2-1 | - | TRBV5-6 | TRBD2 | TGTGCCAGCAGCCCGGGACTAGCGGGGGGCAATGAGCAGTTCTTC | CASSPGLAGGNEQFF
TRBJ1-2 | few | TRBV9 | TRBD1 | TGTGCCAGCAGCTTAACCTCAGGGGGCGCCTATGGCTACACCTTC | CASSLTSGGAYGYTF
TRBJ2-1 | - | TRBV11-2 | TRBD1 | TGTGCCAGCAGTCAAACAGGGGACAATGAGCAGTTCTTC | CASSQTGDNEQFF
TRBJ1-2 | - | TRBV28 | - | TGTGCCAGCTATCGACAATTCGACCCCCCCTTTTTGAGTTATGGCTACACCTTC | CASYRQFDPPFLSYGYTF
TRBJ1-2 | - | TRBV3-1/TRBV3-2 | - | TGTGCCAGCAGCCAAGATGGGGTAGCAGGAGTCTATGGCTACACCTTC | CASSQDGVAGVYGYTF
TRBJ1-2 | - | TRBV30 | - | TGTGCCTGGTCACGGACCGAATACGGGGGGGCCCAACGGAACTATGGCTACACCTTC | CAWSRTEYGGAQRNYGYTF
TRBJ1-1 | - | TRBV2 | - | TGTGCCAGCAGGGGGGAAGGGCCTGAAGCTTTCTTT | CASRGEGPEAFF
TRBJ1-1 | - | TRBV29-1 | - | TGCAGCGTTGCCACGGGGGGCGGTACTGAAGCTTTCTTT | CSVATGGGTEAFF
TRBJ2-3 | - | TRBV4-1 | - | TGCGCCAGCAGAGAGAGGGAGTTTAACACAGATACGCAGTATTTT | CASREREFNTDTQYF
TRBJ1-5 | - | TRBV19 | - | TGTGCCAGTAGTATCATGGCAGGGAGCCAGCCCCAGCATTTT | CASSIMAGSQPQHF
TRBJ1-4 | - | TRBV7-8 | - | TGTGCCAGCAACCCAGGGGATTGGGATGAAAAACTGTTTTTT | CASNPGDWDEKLFF
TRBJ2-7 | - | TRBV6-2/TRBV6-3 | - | TGTGCCAGCAGTTACGACTGGGGTTCGAACCGGGTTCCGGCCTACGAGCAGTACTTC | CASSYDWGSNRVPAYEQYF
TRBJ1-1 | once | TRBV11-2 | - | TGTGCCAGCAACAAGCAGGGGAACACTGAAGCTTTCTTT | CASNKQGNTEAFF
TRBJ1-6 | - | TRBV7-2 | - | TGTGCCAGCACGCGGATTCCGGCAAATTCACCCCTCCACTTT | CASTRIPANSPLHF
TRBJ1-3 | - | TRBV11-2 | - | TGTGCCAGCAGCTTAGTGTTGGCCTCTGGAAACACCATATATTTT | CASSLVLASGNTIYF
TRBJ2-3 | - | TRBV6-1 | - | TGTGCCAGCAGTGAAGGGGACATTTACCGTACAGATACGCAGTATTTT | CASSEGDIYRTDTQYF
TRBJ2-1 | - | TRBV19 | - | TGTGCCAGTAGTATGGACCACCGGGAGAGCTCCTACAATGAGCAGTTCTTC | CASSMDHRESSYNEQFF
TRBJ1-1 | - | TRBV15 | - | TGTGCCACCAGCAGAGGATCAAAGGGGTTCTCTGAAGCTTTCTTT | CATSRGSKGFSEAFF
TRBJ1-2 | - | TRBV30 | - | TGTGCCTGGATAATTGGTCCGGGTGGCTACACCTTC | CAWIIGPGGYTF
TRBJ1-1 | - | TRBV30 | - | TGTGCCTGGAGCGTAAATGGACCAGTGAACACTGAAGCTTTCTTT | CAWSVNGPVNTEAFF
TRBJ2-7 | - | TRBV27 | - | TGTGCCAGCAGTTTATCGACAGATTCCTACGAGCAGTACTTC | CASSLSTDSYEQYF
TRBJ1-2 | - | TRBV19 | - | TGTGCCAGTCAGAGACAAAATAACTATGGCTACACCTTC | CASQRQNNYGYTF
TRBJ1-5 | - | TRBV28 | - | TGTGCCAGCAGCCCGGGGCAGGGAATCAATCAGCCCCAGCATTTT | CASSPGQGINQPQHF
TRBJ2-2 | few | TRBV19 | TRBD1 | TGTGCCAGTAGGAGGGACAGGGGCGGACAAGGGGAGCTGTTTTTT | CASRRDRGGQGELFF
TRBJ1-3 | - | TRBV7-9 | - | TGTGCCAGCAGCTCAATCCGGAGCTCTGGAAACACCATATATTTT | CASSSIRSSGNTIYF
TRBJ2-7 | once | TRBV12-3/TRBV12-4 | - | TGTGCCAGCAGTTTAGTTGGGGTTAGCGAGCAGTACTTC | CASSLVGVSEQYF
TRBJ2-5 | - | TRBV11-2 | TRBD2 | TGTGCCAGCAGCTTAGAGGCCCCTAGCGGGGGAAGCCAAGAGACCCAGTACTTC | CASSLEAPSGGSQETQYF
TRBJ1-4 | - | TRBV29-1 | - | TGCAGCGTTGAACTCGTTGCAACTAATGAAAAACTGTTTTTT | CSVELVATNEKLFF
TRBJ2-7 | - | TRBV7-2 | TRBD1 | TGTGCCAGCAGCTCCTACAGGGGTAATGACGAGCAGTACTTC | CASSSYRGNDEQYF
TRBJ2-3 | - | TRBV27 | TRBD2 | TGTGCCAGCAACCGACTAGCGGGCCCTAGCACAGATACGCAGTATTTT | CASNRLAGPSTDTQYF
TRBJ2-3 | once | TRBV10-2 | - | TGCGCCAGCAGGACATCGTGGGGGCCCGGAGATACGCAGTATTTT | CASRTSWGPGDTQYF
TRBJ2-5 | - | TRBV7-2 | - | TGTGCCAGCAGCTCCGAGGGCTCCAGCCAAGAGACCCAGTACTTC | CASSSEGSSQETQYF
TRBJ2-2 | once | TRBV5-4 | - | TGTGCCAGCAGCTTCCACACCGGGGAGCTGTTTTTT | CASSFHTGELFF
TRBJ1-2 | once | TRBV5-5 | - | TGTGCCAGCAGCTTGGTGGGGAATTGGAACTATGGCTACACCTTC | CASSLVGNWNYGYTF
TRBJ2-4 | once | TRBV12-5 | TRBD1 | TGTGCTAGTGGCTTGGGCCCTGGGACAGGGCCATACTTC | CASGLGPGTGPYF
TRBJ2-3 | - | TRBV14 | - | TGTGCCAGCAGCCAAGAGACTCCGGGGTTGGGGGCAGATACGCAGTATTTT | CASSQETPGLGADTQYF
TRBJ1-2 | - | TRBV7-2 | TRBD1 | TGTGCCAGCAGCTTAGCCAGGGGGCCTAACTATGGCTACACCTTC | CASSLARGPNYGYTF
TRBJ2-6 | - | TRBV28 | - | TGTGCCAGCAGTCCCTTCCGTGTTGGTGGGGCCAACGTCCTGACTTTC | CASSPFRVGGANVLTF
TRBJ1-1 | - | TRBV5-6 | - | TGTGCCAGCAGCTTGGCAGGTAGGGGGGGATTCTTAAACACTGAAGCTTTCTTT | CASSLAGRGGFLNTEAFF